What follows are 19 T cell receptor beta chains derived from one specimen sequenced in a study of regulatory T cells (dated by TCRdb to 2017 to 2018). Here is what the overall study found, with its caveats: Enrichment for hydrophobic residues at CDR3 positions 6 and 7 was found in conventional CD4+ T cells from CD3G-deficient patients, suggesting more self-reactive specificities.

Receptor libraries were prepared by the immunoSEQ multiplex PCR assay. In the multiplex PCR, 52 forward TRBV primers and 13 reverse TRBJ primers were used, and assay-based and computational corrections were applied for amplification bias. TCRdb mirrors the immuneACCESS table, restricted to in-frame sequences. Some clones are absent from its copies; in checked studies, under half trace to an unresolved V gene, and the reason for the others is unknown. Present in this sample are around 29,000 clones, around 90% of which were seen just once. The ten largest clonotypes hold about 1.4% of the sample. No antigen is known for these receptors. The source material was conventional CD4+ T cells sorted from blood. Source of these receptors: a person aged 18 to 35 with CD3G deficiency.

This clone was recorded a few times. The chain has TRBV19 and TRBJ2-2; D gene ambiguous. V shed 4 bases and J shed 1 base, with 1 base lying between them. CDR1 and CDR2 from the germline V gene are LNHDA and SQIVND (reference sequence). This CDR3 region has 12 residues. In DNA form, the CDR3 reads TGTGCCAGTAGTAAGAACACCGGGGAGCTGTTTTTT. It codes for CASSKNTGELFF.

This clone showed up just once. This CDR3 is CAISEEGGDSPLHF. DNA for the CDR3: TGTGCCATCAGTGAGGAAGGGGGCGATTCACCCCTCCACTTT. The chain couples TRBV10-3 to TRBJ1-6, with TRBD1 identical over 7 bases. The V gene end was trimmed by 2 bases and the J gene end by 8 bases; junction bases not matched to a gene: 3. Germline CDR1 reads ENHRY; CDR2 reads SYGVKD. This CDR3 comprises 14 residues.

The J gene is TRBJ2-7, the V gene TRBV2, with D perhaps being TRBD1 or TRBD2 (5 bases each). Germline V gene data show CDR1 as SNHLY and CDR2 as FYNNEI. The V gene lost 2 bases and the J gene lost 1 base, with 9 bases spanning the gap. The CDR3 totals 14 residues. DNA for the CDR3: TGTGCCAGCAGTGAACAGGGCGGGTCCTACGAGCAGTACTTC. This sequence encodes CASSEQGGSYEQYF.

This chain joins TRBV5-1 and TRBJ2-3; 7 bases align to TRBD1. Germline loops: CDR1 SGHRS, CDR2 YFSETQ. The CDR3 spans 14 residues. Trimming removed 2 bases from V and 3 bases from J; junction bases left unmatched: 3. In nucleotides, the CDR3 is TGCGCCAGCAGCTTCGGGGACAGAACAGATACGCAGTATTTT. Translation: CASSFGDRTDTQYF.

The rearrangement links TRBV19 to TRBJ2-2; D unresolved. This CDR3 contains 15 residues. The V and J ends lost 3 bases and 3 bases respectively, with 11 bases between them. The V gene's germline CDR1 is LNHDA and CDR2 SQIVND (reference sequence). The CDR3 DNA follows: TGTGCCAGTAGTATTTCGAGCGCCCACACCGGGGAGCTGTTTTTT. This codes for CASSISSAHTGELFF.

The V gene is TRBV11-3, the J gene TRBJ2-1; tentative D call: TRBD2 (5 bases). The CDR3 is 14 residues long. Germline V lookup: CDR1 SGHNT, CDR2 YENEEA. V shed 5 bases and J shed 5 bases, with 13 bases lying between them. The CDR3 DNA is TGTGCCAGCAGCCACTTTAGCGTGGACAATGAGCAGTTCTTC. This codes for CASSHFSVDNEQFF.

The V gene is TRBV5-1, the J gene TRBJ2-1, with D uncertain. This CDR3 comprises 14 residues. CDR1 and CDR2 (germline): SGHRS, YFSETQ. The germline V and J ends were trimmed by 0 bases and 1 base, with 5 bases remaining between them. Here the CDR3 DNA reads TGCGCCAGCAGCTTGGGCCCTTCCTACAATGAGCAGTTCTTC. Its protein product is CASSLGPSYNEQFF.

This chain links TRBV9 with TRBJ1-3; TRBD1 matches 9 bases. Germline loops: CDR1 SGDLS, CDR2 YYNGEE. Trimming cost V 2 bases and J 1 base; bases outside gene matches: 4. The CDR3 contains 16 residues. The CDR3 spells CASSVGTGWSGNTIYF. The CDR3 coding sequence is TGTGCCAGCAGCGTCGGGACAGGGTGGTCTGGAAACACCATATATTTT.

This chain uses TRBV21-1 with TRBJ1-3. TRBV21-1 is a recognized pseudogene. The CDR3 has 17 amino acids. CDR3 sequence: CASSTPLGRDSGNTIYF. DNA of the CDR3: TGTGCCAGCAGCACGCCACTCGGACGGGACTCTGGAAACACCATATATTTT.

The chain uses TRBV19 and TRBJ2-7, with 7 bases lining up with TRBD2. The CDR3 spans 14 residues. V shed 10 bases and J 0 bases; nucleotides not matched to a gene: 9. Germline V CDR1 and CDR2: LNHDA, SQIVND (reference sequence). The CDR3 spells CATQRDRSSYEQYF. Here the CDR3 DNA reads TGTGCCACCCAGCGGGACCGCAGCTCCTACGAGCAGTACTTC.

This clone appeared once. The chain recombines TRBV10-3 with TRBJ2-3; no reliable D call. The CDR3 length is 13 residues. V dropped 4 bases and J dropped 0 bases, with 5 bases sitting between them. CDR1 and CDR2 from the germline V gene are ENHRY and SYGVKD. The CDR3 here is CAISAPSTDTQYF. The CDR3 bases are TGTGCCATCAGTGCACCTAGCACAGATACGCAGTATTTT.

This chain links TRBV11-3 with TRBJ2-7; D gene unclear. Germline CDR1 and CDR2: SGHNT and YENEEA. This CDR3 has 14 amino acids. The germline V and J ends were trimmed by 0 bases and 6 bases, with 12 bases remaining between them. CDR3: CASSLDNRASEQYF. The CDR3 nucleotides are TGTGCCAGCAGCTTAGATAATAGGGCCAGCGAGCAGTACTTC.

This rearrangement joins TRBV18 to TRBJ2-2; D might be TRBD1 (5 bases). The CDR3 is 12 amino acids. Germline assignment: CDR1 KGHSH and CDR2 LQKENI. V was pared by 6 bases and J by 10 bases, with 12 bases between. As DNA, the CDR3 is TGTGCCAGCTCCAGGGCGGTTGCGGAGCTGTTTTTT. This sequence encodes CASSRAVAELFF.

This clone has more than one count but fewer than ten. This chain connects TRBV5-1 to TRBJ2-3, with TRBD2 matching over 9 bases. V was pared by 1 base and J by 8 bases, with 8 bases of the junction left unmatched. The CDR3 covers 15 residues. CDR1 and CDR2 from the germline V gene are SGHRS and YFSETQ. In DNA form, the CDR3 reads TGCGCCAGCAGCTTGACTAGCGGGCCCCTCGGTACGCAGTATTTT. The encoded protein is CASSLTSGPLGTQYF.

The chain couples TRBV28 to TRBJ2-3, with 7 bases aligning to TRBD1. The CDR3 sequence is 15 residues long. V shed 5 bases and J 1 base; nucleotides not matched to a gene: 6. Germline V gene lookup returns CDR1 MDHEN and CDR2 SYDVKM. CDR3 amino acids: CASSKGGAGTDTQYF. The CDR3 coding sequence is TGTGCCAGCAGTAAAGGGGGCGCGGGCACAGATACGCAGTATTTT.

CDR3 loop: CASSEGQGRGANYGYTF. The CDR3 DNA is TGTGCCAGCAGTGAAGGACAGGGGCGTGGGGCTAACTATGGCTACACCTTC. The V and J genes are TRBV6-1 and TRBJ1-2, with 8 bases fitting TRBD1. CDR3 length: 17 amino acids. Germline CDR1 reads MNHNS; CDR2 reads SASEGT. Trimming took 1 base from V and 0 from J; bases not matched to a gene: 7.

V usage is TRBV28 and J usage is TRBJ2-3; TRBD2 aligns across 8 bases. The length of the CDR3 is 13 residues. The germline gives CDR1 MDHEN, CDR2 SYDVKM. The ends lost 6 bases at V and 4 bases at J; junction bases unmatched: 3. Here the CDR3 DNA reads TGTGCCAGCAGAGGACTAGCCTCAGATACGCAGTATTTT. It yields the protein CASRGLASDTQYF. The complete variable domain, with remaining parts taken from reference TRBV28 and TRBJ2-3, reads DVKVTQSSRYLVKRTGEKVFLECVQDMDHENMFWYRQDPGLGLRLIYFSYDVKMKEKGDIPEGYSVSREKKERFSLILESASTNQTSMYLCASRGLASDTQYFGPGTRLTVL.

This chain links TRBV6-6 with TRBJ2-1, with D possibly TRBD1 on 6 matching bases. Germline CDR1 is MNHNY and CDR2 is SVGAGI (reference sequence). This CDR3 comprises 13 residues. V shed 2 bases and J shed 9 bases, with 11 bases lying between them. CDR3 DNA sequence: TGTGCCAGCAGTTACATCAGGGGCGGTGAGCAGTTCTTC. Residues: CASSYIRGGEQFF.

This rearrangement joins TRBV6-1 to TRBJ2-7, with a possible D match to TRBD1 (5 bases). The CDR3 is made up of 15 amino acids. V was clipped by 1 base and J by 2 bases, with 12 bases between them. CDR1 is MNHNS and CDR2 is SASEGT in the germline V gene. The CDR3 sequence: CASSEGQTYPYEQYF. The CDR3 nucleotides read TGTGCCAGCAGTGAAGGACAGACTTACCCCTACGAGCAGTACTTC.